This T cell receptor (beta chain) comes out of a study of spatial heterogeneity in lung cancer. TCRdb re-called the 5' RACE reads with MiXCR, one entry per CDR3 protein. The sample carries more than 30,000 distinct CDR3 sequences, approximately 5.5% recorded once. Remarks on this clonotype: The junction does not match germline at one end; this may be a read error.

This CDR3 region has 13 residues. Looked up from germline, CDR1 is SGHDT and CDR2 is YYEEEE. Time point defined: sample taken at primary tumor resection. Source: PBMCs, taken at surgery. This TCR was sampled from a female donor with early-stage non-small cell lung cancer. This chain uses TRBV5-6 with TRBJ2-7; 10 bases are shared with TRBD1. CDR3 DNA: TGTTCCAGCACCCGGGGGACAGGGGACGAGCAGTACTTC. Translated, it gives CSSTRGTGDEQYF.